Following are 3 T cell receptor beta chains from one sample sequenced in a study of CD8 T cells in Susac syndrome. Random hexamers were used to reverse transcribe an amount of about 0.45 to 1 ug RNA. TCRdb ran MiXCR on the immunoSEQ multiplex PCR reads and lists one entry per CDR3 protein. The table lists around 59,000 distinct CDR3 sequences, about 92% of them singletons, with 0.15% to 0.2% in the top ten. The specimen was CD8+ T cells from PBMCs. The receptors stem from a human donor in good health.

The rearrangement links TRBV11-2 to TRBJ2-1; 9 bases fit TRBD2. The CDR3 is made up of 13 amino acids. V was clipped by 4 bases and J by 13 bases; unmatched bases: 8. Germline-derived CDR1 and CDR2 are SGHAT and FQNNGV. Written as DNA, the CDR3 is TGTGCCAGCAGCTGGGGGACTAGCTTTCAACAGTTCTTC. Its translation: CASSWGTSFQQFF. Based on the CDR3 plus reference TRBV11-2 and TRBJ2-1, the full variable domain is EAGVAQSPRYKIIEKRQSVAFWCNPISGHATLYWYQQILGQGPKLLIQFQNNGVVDDSQLPKDRFSAERLKGVDSTLKIQPAKLEDSAVYLCASSWGTSFQQFFGPGTRLTVL.

In DNA, the CDR3 is TGTGCCTGGACTCTCAATTCACCCCTCCACTTT. It translates to CAWTLNSPLHF. This chain connects TRBV30 to TRBJ1-6; D not resolved. This CDR3 spans 11 amino acids. The V end was cut by 4 bases, the J end by 7 bases, with 5 bases between. Germline V gives CDR1 GTSNPN, CDR2 SVGIG (reference sequence).

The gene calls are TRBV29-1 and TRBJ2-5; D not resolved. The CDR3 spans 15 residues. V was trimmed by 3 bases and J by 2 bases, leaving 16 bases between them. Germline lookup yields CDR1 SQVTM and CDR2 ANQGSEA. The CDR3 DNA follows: TGCAGCGTTGAGGGTGCCAGTCTACTTCAAGAGACCCAGTACTTC. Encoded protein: CSVEGASLLQETQYF.